What follows are 8 T cell receptor beta chains derived from one specimen sequenced in a study of CD8+ T cells in alopecia areata (dated by TCRdb to 2017 to 2018). This specimen's time point label, per the study, means: 24 weeks on oral tofacitinib. Taken with the paper, the label for treatment or condition translates to: oral pan-JAK inhibitor, 5-10 mg twice daily. The library relied on the immunoSEQ multiplex PCR assay. RNA was extracted from all samples and reverse transcribed into cDNA as template for TCR sequencing. TCRdb mirrors the immuneACCESS table, restricted to in-frame sequences. Some clones are absent from its copies; in checked studies, under half trace to an unresolved V gene, and the reason for the others is unknown. In this sample the table shows over 150,000 clones, around half of which occur a single time. The ten largest clones add up to approximately 11% of the sample. Sample: CD8+ T cells sorted from blood, taken at week 24, from a patient treated with tofacitinib. These TCRs come from a human donor with alopecia areata.

This chain uses TRBV25-1 with TRBJ1-1; tentatively, D is TRBD1 (5 bases). The ends were cut back, 4 bases at V and 2 bases at J, with 8 bases in the middle. The germline V gene has CDR1 MGHDK and CDR2 SYGVNS. This CDR3 region has 13 residues. The CDR3 coding sequence is TGTGCCAGCAGTGGGGGGGGAAACACTGAAGCTTTCTTT. Translating gives CASSGGGNTEAFF.

The J gene is TRBJ2-1, the V gene TRBV7-9, with D possibly TRBD2 on 6 matching bases. Trimming stripped 4 bases from V and 0 bases from J, with 13 bases between. Germline V gene lookup returns CDR1 SEHNR and CDR2 FQNEAQ (reference sequence). This CDR3 comprises 16 residues. This CDR3 reads CASSYRGGDSYNEQFF. The CDR3 DNA follows: TGTGCCAGCAGCTATCGTGGCGGGGACTCCTACAATGAGCAGTTCTTC.

V is TRBV29-1 and J is TRBJ1-1; D unresolved. There are 12 residues in the CDR3. V lost 5 bases and J lost 2, with 9 bases in between. Germline lookup yields CDR1 SQVTM and CDR2 ANQGSEA. CDR3 loop: CSVIPENTEAFF. The CDR3, as DNA: TGCAGCGTTATTCCAGAAAACACTGAAGCTTTCTTT.

The table lists this clone with a count of one. The gene calls are TRBV4-3 and TRBJ2-2; D is unresolved. The CDR3 runs to 14 residues. Trimming took off 1 base at V and 8 bases at J, with 11 bases between the two ends. Germline V gives CDR1 LGHNA, CDR2 YSLEER. CDR3 DNA sequence: TGCGCCAGCAGCCAAGCCCGCCAGGCAGGGGAGCTGTTTTTT. This sequence encodes CASSQARQAGELFF.

The rearrangement links TRBV19 to TRBJ1-1; D call uncertain. V lost 4 bases and J lost 8, with 8 bases in between. This CDR3 comprises 11 residues. CDR1 is LNHDA, CDR2 SQIVND, per germline (reference sequence). DNA for the CDR3: TGTGCCAGTAGTACGAAAACAGAAGCTTTCTTT. Amino acid sequence: CASSTKTEAFF.

This chain uses TRBV11-2 with TRBJ2-3; TRBD2 is a possible D gene (6 bases). From germline, CDR1 is SGHAT and CDR2 FQNNGV. The CDR3 extends over 17 amino acids. The V and J ends lost 4 bases and 2 bases respectively, with 19 bases between them. For the CDR3, the DNA is TGTGCCAGCAGCTCTGAAACGGGACTGGCGTTCACAGATACGCAGTATTTT. Translation gives CASSSETGLAFTDTQYF.

This clone was observed many times. The chain uses TRBV12-5 and TRBJ1-4; D is possibly TRBD1 (5 bases). The CDR3 is made up of 14 amino acids. Germline values: CDR1 LGHNT, CDR2 FRNRAP. V lost 6 bases to trimming and J lost 4 bases, with 12 bases between them. Written as DNA, the CDR3 is TGTGCTAGTGGCCTATGGGGGAATAATGAAAAACTGTTTTTT. It yields the protein CASGLWGNNEKLFF.

The chain combines TRBV5-5 with TRBJ2-3; D gene ambiguous. This CDR3 region has 14 residues. Germline loops: CDR1 SGHKS, CDR2 YYEKEE (reference sequence). V lost 5 bases and J 2 bases, leaving 12 bases between the germline ends. For the CDR3, the DNA is TGTGCCAGCAGTTTAAGCGATCTCACAGATACGCAGTATTTT. Its protein product is CASSLSDLTDTQYF. Variable domain in full (rest from reference TRBV5-5 and TRBJ2-3): DAGVTQSPTHLIKTRGQQVTLRCSPISGHKSVSWYQQVLGQGPQFIFQYYEKEERGRGNFPDRFSARQFPNYSSELNVNALLLGDSALYLCASSLSDLTDTQYFGPGTRLTVL.